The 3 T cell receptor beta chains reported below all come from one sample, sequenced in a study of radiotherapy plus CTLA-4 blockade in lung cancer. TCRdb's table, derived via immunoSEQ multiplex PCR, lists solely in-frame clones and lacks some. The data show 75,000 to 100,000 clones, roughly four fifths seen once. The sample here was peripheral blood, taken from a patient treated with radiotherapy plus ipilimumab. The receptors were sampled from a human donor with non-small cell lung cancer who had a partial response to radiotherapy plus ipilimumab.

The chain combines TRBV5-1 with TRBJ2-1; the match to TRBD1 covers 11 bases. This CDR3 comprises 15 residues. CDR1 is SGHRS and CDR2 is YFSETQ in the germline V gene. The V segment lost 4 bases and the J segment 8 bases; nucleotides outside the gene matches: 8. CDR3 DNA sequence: TGCGCCAGCAGCGGAGGGGGGACAGGGGGGTATGAGCAGTTCTTC. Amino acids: CASSGGGTGGYEQFF.

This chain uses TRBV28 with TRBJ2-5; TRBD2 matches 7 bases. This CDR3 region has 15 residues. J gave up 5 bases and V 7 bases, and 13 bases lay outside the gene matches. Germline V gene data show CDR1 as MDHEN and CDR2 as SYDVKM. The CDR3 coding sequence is TGTGCCAGCATGGCGGGAGCGGTCGTTGGGGAGACCCAGTACTTC. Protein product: CASMAGAVVGETQYF.

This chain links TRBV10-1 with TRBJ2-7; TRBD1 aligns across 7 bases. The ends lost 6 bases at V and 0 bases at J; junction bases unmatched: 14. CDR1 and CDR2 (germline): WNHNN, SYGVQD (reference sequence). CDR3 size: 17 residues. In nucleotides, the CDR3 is TGCGCCAGCAGGAAAGATACCGGACAGGTCTTCTCCTACGAGCAGTACTTC. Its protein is CASRKDTGQVFSYEQYF.